These 25 T cell receptor beta chains came from one sample sequenced in a study of T cell clones after liver transplantation. TCRdb's table, derived via immunoSEQ multiplex PCR, lists solely in-frame clones and lacks some. The repertoire has tens of thousands of clones, around 95% of them found once; the top ten carry roughly a quarter. The sample was CD8+ T cells from blood, taken 12 months after liver transplant. The source is a human patient who received a liver transplant. Some T cells may arise from the graft donor.

The rearrangement joins TRBV28 to TRBJ2-7; 8 positions agree with TRBD1. Germline CDR1 and CDR2: MDHEN and SYDVKM. Trimming removed 2 bases from V and 4 bases from J; junction bases left unmatched: 7. This CDR3 region has 15 residues. This chain's CDR3 is CASSLGQGALYEQYF. CDR3 nucleotides: TGTGCCAGCAGTTTAGGGCAGGGGGCTTTGTACGAGCAGTACTTC.

The CDR3 loop is CASSSWVAGNSYEQYF. The CDR3 DNA reads as TGTGCCAGTAGCTCGTGGGTAGCGGGGAACTCCTACGAGCAGTACTTC. The chain carries TRBV19 and TRBJ2-7, with 8 bases identical to TRBD2. The germline V gene encodes CDR1 LNHDA and CDR2 SQIVND (reference sequence). The CDR3 runs 16 residues. V lost 6 bases, J lost 0 bases, and 10 bases stayed unmatched.

The chain recombines TRBV14 with TRBJ2-5; TRBD2 agrees at 12 bases. J gave up 4 bases and V 0 bases, and 3 bases lay outside the gene matches. The CDR3 is 16 amino acids. Germline V gene lookup returns CDR1 SGHDN and CDR2 FVKESK. CDR3: CASSQDTSGRRETQYF. CDR3 nucleotides: TGTGCCAGCAGCCAAGATACTAGCGGGAGGCGAGAGACCCAGTACTTC.

V and J are TRBV21-1 and TRBJ1-1; TRBD1, the table's D call, lacks a check against the DNA. TRBV21-1 is termed a pseudogene. The CDR3 extends over 16 amino acids. In nucleotides, the CDR3 is TGTGCCAGCAGCAGTCATGAGGACAGGGCCAACACTGAAGCTTTCTTT. This encodes CASSSHEDRANTEAFF.

This clone occurred once. One end of the junction fails to match germline, which may point to a read error. This chain uses TRBV28 with TRBJ2-2; TRBD2 agrees at 9 bases. The CDR3 runs to 14 residues. The V gene's germline CDR1 is MDHEN and CDR2 SYDVKM. This CDR3 reads CASGLAGDTGELFF. The CDR3 DNA reads as TGTGCCAGCGGTTTAGCGGGAGACACCGGGGAGCTGTTTTTT.

The chain employs TRBV27 and TRBJ2-7; D unclear. This CDR3 spans 14 amino acids. Between the trimmed V and J ends, which lost 7 bases and 0 bases, there was a span of 13 bases. Germline V gene lookup returns CDR1 MNHEY and CDR2 SMNVEV (reference sequence). The CDR3 DNA reads as TGTGCCAGCAAGAAAGGGTATGACTCCTACGAGCAGTACTTC. Translation gives CASKKGYDSYEQYF.

The chain has TRBV21-1 and TRBJ1-2; the table's D call, TRBD1, was not checked against the DNA. TRBV21-1 is described as a pseudogene. The CDR3 is 13 residues long. This chain's CDR3 is CASSVRRVVGYTF. In DNA, the CDR3 is TGTGCCAGCAGCGTCCGCAGGGTAGTAGGCTACACCTTC.

DNA of the CDR3: TGTGCCAGCGACAGCGCGATTGAGCAGTTCTTC. Amino acid sequence: CASDSAIEQFF. This sequence joins TRBV7-9 and TRBJ2-1, with D possibly TRBD1 on 5 matching bases. This CDR3 is built from 11 residues. Germline CDR1 is SEHNR and CDR2 is FQNEAQ (reference sequence). Trimming cost V 8 bases and J 9 bases, with 11 bases left between them.

The rearrangement joins TRBV7-2 to TRBJ1-5; D is possibly TRBD1 (5 bases). CDR1 is SGHTA and CDR2 is FQGNSA in the germline V gene. Trimming left V 2 bases short and J 1 base short, with 18 bases between. The CDR3 covers 18 residues. CDR3 in DNA: TGTGCCAGCAGCTTAAATGAAATAGGCAGGGACAGCAATCAGCCCCAGCATTTT. Translating gives CASSLNEIGRDSNQPQHF.

This chain uses TRBV6-1 with TRBJ1-4; the D gene is possibly TRBD1 (5 bases). V was cut by 4 bases and J by 2 bases, with 11 bases left in between. This CDR3 is built from 15 residues. Germline-derived CDR1 and CDR2 are MNHNS and SASEGT. This chain's CDR3 is CASSVEGATNEKLFF. The DNA of the CDR3 is TGTGCCAGCAGTGTTGAAGGGGCGACTAATGAAAAACTGTTTTTT.

The chain couples TRBV5-1 to TRBJ2-5; D not certain. Trimming took off 2 bases at V and 5 bases at J, with 4 bases between the two ends. CDR1 and CDR2 (germline): SGHRS, YFSETQ. The CDR3 sequence is 11 residues long. The DNA of the CDR3 is TGCGCCAGCAGCTTTAGGGAGACCCAGTACTTC. This sequence encodes CASSFRETQYF.

The chain recombines TRBV28 with TRBJ2-2; D is possibly TRBD1 (6 bases). The CDR3 extends over 16 amino acids. Per germline, CDR1 MDHEN and CDR2 SYDVKM. V shed 6 bases and J shed 1 base, with 15 bases lying between them. The CDR3 nucleotides read TGTGCCAGCAGCCCCCTGGACAGTAAGAACACCGGGGAGCTGTTTTTT. Its protein product is CASSPLDSKNTGELFF. The full variable domain, its missing parts supplied by reference TRBV28 and TRBJ2-2, is DVKVTQSSRYLVKRTGEKVFLECVQDMDHENMFWYRQDPGLGLRLIYFSYDVKMKEKGDIPEGYSVSREKKERFSLILESASTNQTSMYLCASSPLDSKNTGELFFGEGSRLTVL.

This clone was found once. The chain has TRBV11-2 and TRBJ2-1; D unclear. The V and J ends lost 3 bases and 6 bases respectively, with 6 bases between them. Germline V gives CDR1 SGHAT, CDR2 FQNNGV. The CDR3 extends over 12 amino acids. CDR3 in amino acids: CASSFGSNEQFF. The CDR3 DNA sequence: TGTGCCAGCAGCTTTGGATCCAATGAGCAGTTCTTC.

This clone was observed a single time. This chain connects TRBV9 to TRBJ2-1, with D tentatively TRBD1 (6 bases). Germline V CDR1 and CDR2: SGDLS, YYNGEE. This CDR3 is 12 amino acids long. Trimming pared 3 bases from V and 7 bases from J, leaving 8 bases between. The CDR3 DNA reads TGTGCCAGCAGCGATCAGGGGAATGAGCAGTTCTTC. Translated: CASSDQGNEQFF.

The chain employs TRBV7-4 and TRBJ2-1, with D possibly TRBD2 on 6 matching bases. The CDR3 has 16 amino acids. V gave up 5 bases and J gave up 6 bases, with 20 bases separating them. Germline-derived CDR1 and CDR2 are SGHVT and SQSDAQ. CDR3: CASSTPTRREGNEQFF. The CDR3 bases are TGTGCCAGCAGCACCCCGACTAGAAGAGAGGGCAATGAGCAGTTCTTC.

The V gene is TRBV19, the J gene TRBJ2-7; tentative D call: TRBD2 (6 bases). Germline V gene data show CDR1 as LNHDA and CDR2 as SQIVND (reference sequence). The germline V and J ends were trimmed by 1 base and 4 bases, with 8 bases remaining between them. The CDR3 runs to 13 residues. CDR3 loop: CASSIAAGYEQYF. In DNA form, the CDR3 reads TGTGCCAGTAGTATAGCTGCGGGATACGAGCAGTACTTC.

The rearrangement links TRBV27 to TRBJ2-1; D may correspond to TRBD1 or TRBD2 (5 bases each). The germline V gene has CDR1 MNHEY and CDR2 SMNVEV (reference sequence). The CDR3 consists of 15 residues. V was shortened by 4 bases and J by 1 base, with 11 bases between the two germline ends. CDR3 residues: CASSSFWGSYNEQFF. The CDR3 nucleotides are TGTGCCAGCAGTTCTTTCTGGGGGTCCTACAATGAGCAGTTCTTC.

J is TRBJ2-7 and V is TRBV6-5, with D possibly TRBD2 on 6 matching bases. This CDR3 spans 14 amino acids. Germline V gene sequence: CDR1 MNHEY, CDR2 SVGAGI. The germline V and J ends were trimmed by 0 bases and 6 bases, with 12 bases remaining between them. The CDR3 DNA reads as TGTGCCAGCAGTTACTCACCGGGAGTGGGCGAGCAGTACTTC. The encoded protein is CASSYSPGVGEQYF.

The chain combines TRBV2 with TRBJ2-1; 9 bases line up with TRBD2. The CDR3 length is 16 residues. V lost 4 bases and J lost 0; bases outside the gene matches: 4. Germline V gene lookup returns CDR1 SNHLY and CDR2 FYNNEI. The DNA of the CDR3 is TGTGCCAGCAGTGGGACTAGCGCGAGCTCCTACAATGAGCAGTTCTTC. Protein sequence: CASSGTSASSYNEQFF.

The chain has TRBV5-4 and TRBJ2-7; TRBD2 matches 15 bases. The CDR3 is made up of 17 amino acids. The J segment lost 6 bases and the V segment lost 3 bases, leaving 10 bases of the junction unmatched. The germline V gene has CDR1 SGHNT and CDR2 YYREEE (reference sequence). The CDR3 protein is CASSSAFSGLAGGEQYF. In nucleotides, the CDR3 is TGTGCCAGCAGCTCGGCCTTTTCGGGACTAGCGGGAGGCGAGCAGTACTTC.

The chain couples TRBV6-4 to TRBJ1-4; D is undetermined. The germline gives CDR1 MRHNA, CDR2 SNTAGT. CDR3 length equals 12 residues. The germline V and J ends were trimmed by 0 bases and 11 bases, with 7 bases remaining between them. For the CDR3, the DNA is TGTGCCAGCAGTGACTCCTCAAACAAACTGTTTTTT. Translation: CASSDSSNKLFF.

Note on this clone: The same CDR3 is also encoded by other DNA sequences in this sample. The chain carries TRBV5-1 and TRBJ2-3; TRBD2 is a possible D gene (6 bases). The germline V gene has CDR1 SGHRS and CDR2 YFSETQ. V lost 3 bases and J 0 bases, leaving 14 bases between the germline ends. The CDR3 is 16 amino acids. The CDR3 loop is CASSSGTPASTDTQYF. CDR3 DNA sequence: TGCGCCAGCAGCTCAGGGACTCCGGCTAGCACAGATACGCAGTATTTT.

The chain recombines TRBV6-5 with TRBJ2-5; 7 bases align to TRBD2. The CDR3 has 15 residues. CDR1 MNHEY and CDR2 SVGAGI come from the germline V gene. The V gene end was trimmed by 4 bases and the J gene end by 2 bases; junction bases not matched to a gene: 7. The CDR3 loop is CASSSGGLGQETQYF. The CDR3 DNA is TGTGCCAGCAGTTCCGGGGGGTTAGGGCAAGAGACCCAGTACTTC.

This rearrangement joins TRBV29-1 to TRBJ2-3; D is unresolved. The CDR3 extends over 11 amino acids. Between the trimmed V and J ends, which lost 3 bases and 10 bases, there was a span of 11 bases. The V gene's germline CDR1 is SQVTM and CDR2 ANQGSEA. The CDR3 protein is CSVDSVSAQYF. CDR3 bases: TGCAGCGTTGATTCGGTCTCGGCGCAGTATTTT.

The chain's CDR3 is CASTPYLSGSTDTQYF. CDR3 coding DNA: TGTGCCAGCACTCCTTACTTATCAGGGTCCACAGATACGCAGTATTTT. This chain links TRBV27 with TRBJ2-3; D might be TRBD1 (5 bases). Germline CDR1 is MNHEY and CDR2 is SMNVEV (reference sequence). The V and J ends lost 7 bases and 2 bases respectively, with 19 bases between them. CDR3 length equals 16 residues.